This TCR beta chain was sequenced in a study of cytomegalovirus exposure and HLA in healthy donors. Study-wide context: Researchers previously reported finding 90 million to 130 million unique TCR beta sequences from around 200 million T cells.

Germline V CDR1 and CDR2: SGHRS, YFSETQ. V lost 5 bases and J lost 8; bases outside the gene matches: 5. The CDR3 is made up of 14 amino acids. Turning to this clone: What it binds is unknown.

Findings of the study overall: With later analysis, a missense DCLRE1C variant became linked to TCR beta V- and J-gene trimming. DRB1 showed the most TCR associations and HLA-C the fewest in a later analysis, as rates varied by HLA locus.

PCR amplification relied on 60 Vbeta primers (plus 13 Jbeta primers). Data came from immunoSEQ multiplex PCR; TCRdb stores just in-frame clones and leaves some out. The sample consists of roughly 100,000 clones, more than 60% of them appearing once. The TCR originated in a man aged 25-45 years in good health and CMV-seronegative. The material sequenced was PBMCs. The genes are TRBV5-1 and TRBJ1-6, with 9 bases aligning to TRBD1. CDR3 sequence: CASSSGTGYSPLHF. Written as DNA, the CDR3 is TGCGCCAGCAGTTCCGGGACAGGGTATTCACCCCTCCACTTT. The entire variable domain, with the rest obtained from reference TRBV5-1 and TRBJ1-6, is as follows: KAGVTQTPRYLIKTRGQQVTLSCSPISGHRSVSWYQQTPGQGLQFLFEYFSETQRNKGNFPGRFSGRQFSNSRSEMNVSTLELGDSALYLCASSSGTGYSPLHFGNGTRLTVT.